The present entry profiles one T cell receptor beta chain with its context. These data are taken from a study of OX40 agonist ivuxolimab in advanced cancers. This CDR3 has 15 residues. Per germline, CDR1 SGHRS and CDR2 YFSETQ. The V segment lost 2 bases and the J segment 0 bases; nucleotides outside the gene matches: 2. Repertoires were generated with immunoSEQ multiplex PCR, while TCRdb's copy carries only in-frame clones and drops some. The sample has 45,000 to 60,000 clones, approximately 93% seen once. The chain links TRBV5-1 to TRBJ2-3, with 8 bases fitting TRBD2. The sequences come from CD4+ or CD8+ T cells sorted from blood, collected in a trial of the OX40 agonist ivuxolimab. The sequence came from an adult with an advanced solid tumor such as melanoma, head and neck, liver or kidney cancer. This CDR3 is CASSFSGVSTDTQYF. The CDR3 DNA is TGCGCCAGCAGCTTTAGCGGGGTTAGCACAGATACGCAGTATTTT.